Shown below are 9 T cell receptor beta chains from a single sample sequenced in a study of cytomegalovirus exposure and HLA in healthy donors. With 60 Vbeta and 13 Jbeta primers, the PCR was carried out. The table came from immunoSEQ multiplex PCR; TCRdb's copy has only in-frame clones and leaves some out. This table holds roughly 110,000 clones, roughly 82% found once. Sequencing was performed on PBMCs. These receptors all come from a woman aged 45-59 years in good health and CMV-seropositive.

This sequence joins TRBV18 and TRBJ2-5, with 7 nucleotides matching TRBD1. V trimming: 1 base; J trimming: 3 bases; junction bases outside the gene matches: 2. CDR3 length equals 14 residues. Germline values: CDR1 KGHSH, CDR2 LQKENI. The CDR3 sequence is CASSPRDREETQYF. For the CDR3, the DNA is TGTGCCAGCTCACCACGGGACAGAGAAGAGACCCAGTACTTC.

The chain joins TRBV28 to TRBJ2-1; no firm D call. V was clipped by 2 bases and J by 9 bases, with 11 bases between them. Germline CDR1 is MDHEN and CDR2 is SYDVKM. The CDR3 extends over 13 amino acids. CDR3 bases: TGTGCCAGCAGTTTAGGAGTGGAAAGTGAGCAGTTCTTC. Encoded protein: CASSLGVESEQFF.

The gene calls are TRBV19 and TRBJ2-5; 14 bases agree with TRBD2. In germline, CDR1 is LNHDA, CDR2 SQIVND (reference sequence). V shed 6 bases and J 3 bases; nucleotides not matched to a gene: 3. CDR3 length: 15 residues. CDR3 bases: TGTGCCAGTAGCGGACTAGCGGGGGGCGAAGAGACCCAGTACTTC. Translation: CASSGLAGGEETQYF. The full variable domain, completed using reference TRBV19 and TRBJ2-5, is DGGITQSPKYLFRKEGQNVTLSCEQNLNHDAMYWYRQDPGQGLRLIYYSQIVNDFQKGDIAEGYSVSREKKESFPLTVTSAQKNPTAFYLCASSGLAGGEETQYFGPGTRLLVL.

The chain uses TRBV18 and TRBJ2-2, with a weak D call TRBD1 (5 bases). V gave up 4 bases and J gave up 2 bases, with 11 bases separating them. Germline loops: CDR1 KGHSH, CDR2 LQKENI. The CDR3 runs to 15 residues. In DNA, the CDR3 is TGTGCCAGCTCACTTCTCAGGGAAAACACCGGGGAGCTGTTTTTT. Amino acid sequence: CASSLLRENTGELFF.

The chain combines TRBV7-9 with TRBJ1-1; possible D gene TRBD1, 6 bases. V gave up 1 base and J gave up 2 bases, with 8 bases separating them. Germline assignment: CDR1 SEHNR and CDR2 FQNEAQ (reference sequence). There are 14 residues in the CDR3. The CDR3 loop is CASSLEGDNTEAFF. In nucleotides, the CDR3 is TGTGCCAGCAGCTTAGAGGGGGATAACACTGAAGCTTTCTTT.

This sequence joins TRBV28 and TRBJ1-2, with TRBD1 as a possible D gene (6 bases). The germline V gene has CDR1 MDHEN and CDR2 SYDVKM. Trimming took off 7 bases at V and 7 bases at J, with 13 bases between the two ends. The CDR3 has 12 residues. The CDR3 spells CASNTGSPGYTF. CDR3 bases: TGTGCCAGCAATACAGGGAGCCCTGGCTACACCTTC.

The chain is built from TRBV6-5 and TRBJ1-1, with D possibly being TRBD1 (6 bases). Trimming removed 5 bases at V and 1 base at J, with 11 bases between. This CDR3 region has 14 residues. Germline V lookup: CDR1 MNHEY, CDR2 SVGAGI. The CDR3 is CASSHGQRNTEAFF. The CDR3 DNA is TGTGCCAGCAGTCACGGACAGAGGAACACTGAAGCTTTCTTT.

The CDR3 DNA sequence: TGTGCCAGCAGCGTACAGGGAGGGGGAGGAGAAAAACTGTTTTTT. It specifies CASSVQGGGGEKLFF. The genes are TRBV11-2 and TRBJ1-4, with D possibly being TRBD1 (6 bases). Trimming pared 5 bases from V and 8 bases from J, leaving 18 bases between. Germline V gene lookup returns CDR1 SGHAT and CDR2 FQNNGV. The CDR3 totals 15 residues.

CDR3 coding DNA: TGTGCCACCAGTAGAAGTTCGAGCTCCTACAATGAGCAGTTCTTC. It translates to CATSRSSSSYNEQFF. V gene TRBV15 combines with J gene TRBJ2-1; D remains unclear. The CDR3 is 15 residues long. Germline V gene data show CDR1 as LNHNV and CDR2 as YYDKDF (reference sequence). The V end was cut by 6 bases, the J end by 0 bases, with 12 bases between. The variable domain in full, with the rest retrieved from reference TRBV15 and TRBJ2-1, is DAMVIQNPRYQVTQFGKPVTLSCSQTLNHNVMYWYQQKSSQAPKLLFHYYDKDFNNEADTPDNFQSRRPNTSFCFLDIRSPGLGDTAMYLCATSRSSSSYNEQFFGPGTRLTVL.